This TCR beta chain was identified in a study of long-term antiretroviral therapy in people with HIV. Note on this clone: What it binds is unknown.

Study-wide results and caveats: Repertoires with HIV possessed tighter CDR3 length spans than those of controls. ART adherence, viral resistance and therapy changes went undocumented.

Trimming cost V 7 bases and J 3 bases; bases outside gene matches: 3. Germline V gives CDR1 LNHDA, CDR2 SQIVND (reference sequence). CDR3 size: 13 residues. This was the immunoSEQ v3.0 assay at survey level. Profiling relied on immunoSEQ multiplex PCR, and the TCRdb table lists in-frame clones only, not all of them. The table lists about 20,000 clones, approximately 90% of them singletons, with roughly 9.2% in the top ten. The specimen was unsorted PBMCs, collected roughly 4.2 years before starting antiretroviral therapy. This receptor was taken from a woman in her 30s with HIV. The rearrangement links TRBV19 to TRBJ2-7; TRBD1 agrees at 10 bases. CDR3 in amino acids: CASKGTGVYEQYF. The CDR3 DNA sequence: TGTGCCAGTAAAGGGACAGGGGTCTACGAGCAGTACTTC.